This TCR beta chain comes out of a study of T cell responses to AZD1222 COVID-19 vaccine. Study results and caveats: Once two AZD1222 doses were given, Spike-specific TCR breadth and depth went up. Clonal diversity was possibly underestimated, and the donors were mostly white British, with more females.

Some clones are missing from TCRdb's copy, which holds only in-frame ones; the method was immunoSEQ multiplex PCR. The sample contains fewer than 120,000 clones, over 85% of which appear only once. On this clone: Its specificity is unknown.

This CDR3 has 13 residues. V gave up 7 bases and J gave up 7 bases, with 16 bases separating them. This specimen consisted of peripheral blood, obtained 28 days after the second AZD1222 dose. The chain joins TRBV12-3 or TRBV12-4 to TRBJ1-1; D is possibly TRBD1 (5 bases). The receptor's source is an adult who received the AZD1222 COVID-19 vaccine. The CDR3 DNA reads TGTGCCAGCACCCTAAGCTGGGACCGTGAAGCTTTCTTT. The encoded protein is CASTLSWDREAFF.